This record covers a single TCR beta chain. RNA transcripts were the template for amplifying TCR beta CDR3 regions. Initially, a first-round RT-PCR of the TCR CDR3 employed the HTBI primer set. TCRdb called the multiplex PCR reads again in MiXCR, with one record for every CDR3 protein. This table holds 380,000 or so distinct CDR3 sequences, about 13% found once. Diagnoses used clinical symptoms, serum thyroxine and TRAb, thyroid ultrasound and orbital computed tomography. Any symptoms of ophthalmopathy came after the first hyperthyroidism diagnosis, from which the blood sample dates. This sample holds PBMCs from 8 to 10 ml fresh peripheral blood. This sample is part of a study of T cells in Graves' hyperthyroidism and ophthalmopathy. Sequenced input: blood. The origin of this receptor is a man aged 25 to 40 with Graves' hyperthyroidism that later progressed to Graves' ophthalmopathy.

The CDR3 sequence is CASSLREGGSDTQYF. CDR3 coding DNA: TGTGCCAGCAGCTTACGCGAGGGTGGCTCAGATACGCAGTATTTT. V is TRBV13 and J is TRBJ2-3, with D perhaps TRBD2 (5 bases). The length of the CDR3 is 15 residues. Germline V CDR1 and CDR2: PRHDT, FYEKMQ (reference sequence). V shed 2 bases and J shed 4 bases, with 13 bases lying between them.